This TCR beta chain came from a study of blood T cell repertoires in COVID-19. Overall study: COVID-19 samples collected from the United States, Italy and Spain covered acute and convalescent phases. T cells, B-cell-depleted T cells, or PBMCs provided the cDNA or gDNA that served as material.

Per the original data handling: Amplification from reference gene primers served as the basis for estimated nucleated cell counts. Profiling relied on immunoSEQ multiplex PCR, and the TCRdb table lists in-frame clones only, not all of them. V and J calls and clone size come straight from that table; D and trimming were deduced from the DNA. In the table there are more than 150,000 clones, 80% to 90% of which are singletons. V was pared by 4 bases and J by 2 bases, with 5 bases of the junction left unmatched. The CDR3 runs 16 residues. Per the germline V gene, CDR1 is SGHAT and CDR2 is FQNNGV. The count of this clone is one.

The clonotype originates from a woman aged 18-29 years who had recovered from COVID-19. The sequencing sample was made of peripheral blood. This sequence joins TRBV11-2 and TRBJ2-3; TRBD2 agrees at 11 bases. The CDR3 nucleotides are TGTGCCAGCAGCTCCTTAGCGGGAGGGCCCACAGATACGCAGTATTTT. Protein: CASSSLAGGPTDTQYF.